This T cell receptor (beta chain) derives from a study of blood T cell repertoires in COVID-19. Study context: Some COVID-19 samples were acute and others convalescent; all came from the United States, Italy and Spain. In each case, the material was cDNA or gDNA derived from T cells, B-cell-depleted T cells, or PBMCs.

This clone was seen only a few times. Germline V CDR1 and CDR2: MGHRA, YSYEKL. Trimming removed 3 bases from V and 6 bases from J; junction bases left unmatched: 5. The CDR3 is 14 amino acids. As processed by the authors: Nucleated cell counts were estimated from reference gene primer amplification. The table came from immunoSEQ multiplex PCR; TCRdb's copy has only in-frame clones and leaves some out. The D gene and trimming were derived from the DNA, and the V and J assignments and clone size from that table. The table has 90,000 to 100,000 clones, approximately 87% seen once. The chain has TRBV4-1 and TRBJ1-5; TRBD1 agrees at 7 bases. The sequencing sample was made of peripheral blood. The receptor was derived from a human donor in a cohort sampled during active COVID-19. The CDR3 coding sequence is TGCGCCAGCAGCCATCGAACAGGGGTTCAGCCCCAGCATTTT. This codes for CASSHRTGVQPQHF.